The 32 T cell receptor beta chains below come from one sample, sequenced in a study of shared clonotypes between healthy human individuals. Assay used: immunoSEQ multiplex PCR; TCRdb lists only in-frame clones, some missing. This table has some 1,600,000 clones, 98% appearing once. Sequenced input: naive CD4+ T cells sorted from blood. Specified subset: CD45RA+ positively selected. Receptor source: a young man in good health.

The DNA for the CDR3 is TGTGCCACCAGCAGAGCAAATTCTCCTGAGCAGTACTTC. Translated, it gives CATSRANSPEQYF. The rearrangement uses TRBV15 and TRBJ2-7; D is unclear. Germline CDR1 LNHNV, CDR2 YYDKDF (reference sequence). The germline V and J ends were trimmed by 1 base and 7 bases, with 11 bases remaining between them. The CDR3 loop spans 13 amino acids.

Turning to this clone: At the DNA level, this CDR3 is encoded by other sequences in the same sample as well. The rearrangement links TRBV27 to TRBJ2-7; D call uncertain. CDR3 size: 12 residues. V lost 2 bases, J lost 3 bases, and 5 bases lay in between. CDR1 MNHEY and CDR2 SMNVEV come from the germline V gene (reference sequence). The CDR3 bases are TGTGCCAGCAGTTTACCTAGCTACGAGCAGTACTTC. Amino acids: CASSLPSYEQYF.

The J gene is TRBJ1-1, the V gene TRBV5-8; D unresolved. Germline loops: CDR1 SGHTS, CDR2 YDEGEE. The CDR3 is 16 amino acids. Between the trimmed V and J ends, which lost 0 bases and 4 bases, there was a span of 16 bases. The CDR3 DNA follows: TGTGCCAGCAGCTTGGGGAATGTAGGCTTGGTCACTGAAGCTTTCTTT. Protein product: CASSLGNVGLVTEAFF.

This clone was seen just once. This chain's CDR3 is CASSVAGGTGWLLRSTDTQYF. CDR3 bases: TGTGCCAGCAGCGTAGCCGGGGGGACAGGGTGGCTACTTCGTAGCACAGATACGCAGTATTTT. The V call is TRBV9, the J call TRBJ2-3; TRBD1 aligns across 9 bases. The CDR3 consists of 21 residues. J was trimmed by 0 bases and V by 0 bases; bases with no gene match: 17. CDR1 SGDLS and CDR2 YYNGEE come from the germline V gene.

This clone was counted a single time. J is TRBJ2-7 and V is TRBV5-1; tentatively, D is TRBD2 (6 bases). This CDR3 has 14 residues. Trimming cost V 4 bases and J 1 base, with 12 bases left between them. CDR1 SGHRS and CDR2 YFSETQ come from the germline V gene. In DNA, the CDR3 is TGCGCCAGCAGCCCGATAGCGGAATCCTACGAGCAGTACTTC. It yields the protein CASSPIAESYEQYF.

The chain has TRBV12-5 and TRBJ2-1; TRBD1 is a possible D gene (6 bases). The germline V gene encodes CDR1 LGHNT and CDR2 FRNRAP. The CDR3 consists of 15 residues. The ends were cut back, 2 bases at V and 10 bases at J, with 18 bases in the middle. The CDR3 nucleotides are TGTGCTAGTGGTTTGCACCCCCTTGAGGGGGAAGAGCAGTTCTTC. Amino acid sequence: CASGLHPLEGEEQFF.

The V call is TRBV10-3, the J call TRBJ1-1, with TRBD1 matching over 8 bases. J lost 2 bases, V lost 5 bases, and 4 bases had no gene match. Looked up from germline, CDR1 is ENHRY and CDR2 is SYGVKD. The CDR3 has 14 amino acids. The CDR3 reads CAISRQGINTEAFF. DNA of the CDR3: TGTGCCATCAGTAGACAGGGGATTAACACTGAAGCTTTCTTT.

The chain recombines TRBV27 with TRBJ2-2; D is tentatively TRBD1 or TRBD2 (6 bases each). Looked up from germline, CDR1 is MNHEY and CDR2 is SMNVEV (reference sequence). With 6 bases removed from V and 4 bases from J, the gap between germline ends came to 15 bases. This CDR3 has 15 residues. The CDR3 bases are TGTGCCAGCAGCCGGGGGCCGGGTGGCACCGGGGAGCTGTTTTTT. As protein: CASSRGPGGTGELFF.

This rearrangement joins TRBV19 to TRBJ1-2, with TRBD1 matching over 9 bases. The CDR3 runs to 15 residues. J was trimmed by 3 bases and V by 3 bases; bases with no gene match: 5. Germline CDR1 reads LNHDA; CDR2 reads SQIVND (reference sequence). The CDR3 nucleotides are TGTGCCAGTAGTATCCGGACAGGGGACTACTATGGCTACACCTTC. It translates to CASSIRTGDYYGYTF.

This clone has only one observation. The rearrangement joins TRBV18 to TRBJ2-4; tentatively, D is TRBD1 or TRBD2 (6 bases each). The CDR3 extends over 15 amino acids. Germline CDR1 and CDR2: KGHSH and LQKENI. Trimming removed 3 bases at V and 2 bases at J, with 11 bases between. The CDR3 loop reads CASSPQGRSKNIQYF. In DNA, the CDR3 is TGTGCCAGCTCACCTCAGGGGAGGTCCAAAAACATTCAGTACTTC. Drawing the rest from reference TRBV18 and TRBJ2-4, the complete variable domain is NAGVMQNPRHLVRRRGQEARLRCSPMKGHSHVYWYRQLPEEGLKFMVYLQKENIIDESGMPKERFSAEFPKEGPSILRIQQVVRGDSAAYFCASSPQGRSKNIQYFGAGTRLSVL.

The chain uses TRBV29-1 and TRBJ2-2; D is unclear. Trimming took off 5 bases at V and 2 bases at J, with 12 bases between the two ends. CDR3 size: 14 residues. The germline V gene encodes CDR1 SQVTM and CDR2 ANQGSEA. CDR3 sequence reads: CSVISDINTGELFF. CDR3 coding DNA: TGCAGCGTTATATCCGATATTAACACCGGGGAGCTGTTTTTT.

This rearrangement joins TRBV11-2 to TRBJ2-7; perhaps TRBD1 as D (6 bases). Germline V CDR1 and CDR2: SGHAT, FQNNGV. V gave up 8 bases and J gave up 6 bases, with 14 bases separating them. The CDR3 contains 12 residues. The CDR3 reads CASRTGNFEQYF. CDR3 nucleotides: TGTGCCAGCCGCACAGGGAACTTCGAGCAGTACTTC. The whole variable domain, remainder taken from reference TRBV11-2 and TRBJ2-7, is EAGVAQSPRYKIIEKRQSVAFWCNPISGHATLYWYQQILGQGPKLLIQFQNNGVVDDSQLPKDRFSAERLKGVDSTLKIQPAKLEDSAVYLCASRTGNFEQYFGPGTRLTVT.

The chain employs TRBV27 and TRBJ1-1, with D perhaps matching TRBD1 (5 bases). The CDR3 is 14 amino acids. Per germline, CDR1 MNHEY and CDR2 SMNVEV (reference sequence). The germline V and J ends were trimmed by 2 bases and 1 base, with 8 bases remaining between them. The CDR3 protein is CASSLRQGNTEAFF. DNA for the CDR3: TGTGCCAGCAGTTTAAGGCAGGGGAACACTGAAGCTTTCTTT.

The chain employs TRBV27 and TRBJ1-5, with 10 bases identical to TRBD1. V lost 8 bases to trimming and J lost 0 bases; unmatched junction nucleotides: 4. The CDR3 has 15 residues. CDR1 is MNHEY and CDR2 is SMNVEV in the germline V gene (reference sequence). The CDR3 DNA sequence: TGTGCCAGCGCCCGGGACAGGGGTAGCAATCAGCCCCAGCATTTT. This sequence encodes CASARDRGSNQPQHF.

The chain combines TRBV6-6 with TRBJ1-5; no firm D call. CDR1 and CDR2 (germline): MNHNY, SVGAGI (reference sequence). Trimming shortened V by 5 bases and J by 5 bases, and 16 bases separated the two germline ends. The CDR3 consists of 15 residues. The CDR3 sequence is CASSNHRQPDQPQHF. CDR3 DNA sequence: TGTGCCAGCAGTAACCATCGGCAGCCAGATCAGCCCCAGCATTTT.

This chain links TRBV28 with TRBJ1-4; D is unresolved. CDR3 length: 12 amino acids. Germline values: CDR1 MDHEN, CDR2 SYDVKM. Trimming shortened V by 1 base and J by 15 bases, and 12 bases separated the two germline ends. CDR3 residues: CASSLSQRLVFF. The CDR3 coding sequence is TGTGCCAGCAGTTTATCACAGCGTCTCGTGTTTTTT.

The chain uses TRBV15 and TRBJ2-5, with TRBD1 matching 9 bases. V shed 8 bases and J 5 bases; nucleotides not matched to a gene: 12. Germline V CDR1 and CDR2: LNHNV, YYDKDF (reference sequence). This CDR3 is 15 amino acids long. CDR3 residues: CATSTGTGKGETQYF. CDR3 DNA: TGTGCCACCTCCACTGGGACAGGGAAAGGGGAGACCCAGTACTTC.

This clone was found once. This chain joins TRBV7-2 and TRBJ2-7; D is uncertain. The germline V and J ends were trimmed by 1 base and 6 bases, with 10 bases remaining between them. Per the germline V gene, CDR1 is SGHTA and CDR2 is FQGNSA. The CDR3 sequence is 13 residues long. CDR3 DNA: TGTGCCAGCAGCTTAGTTCCGTTTGTCGAGCAGTACTTC. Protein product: CASSLVPFVEQYF.

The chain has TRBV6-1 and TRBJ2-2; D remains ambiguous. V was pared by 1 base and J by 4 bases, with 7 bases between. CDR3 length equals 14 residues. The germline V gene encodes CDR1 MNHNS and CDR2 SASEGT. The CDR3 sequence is CASSEGVGTGELFF. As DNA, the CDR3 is TGTGCCAGCAGTGAAGGGGTGGGCACCGGGGAGCTGTTTTTT.

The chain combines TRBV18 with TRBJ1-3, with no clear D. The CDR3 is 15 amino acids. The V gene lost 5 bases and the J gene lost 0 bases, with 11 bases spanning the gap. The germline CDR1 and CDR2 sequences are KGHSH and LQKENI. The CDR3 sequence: CASSELGVSGNTIYF. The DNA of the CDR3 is TGTGCCAGCTCAGAGTTAGGCGTCTCTGGAAACACCATATATTTT.

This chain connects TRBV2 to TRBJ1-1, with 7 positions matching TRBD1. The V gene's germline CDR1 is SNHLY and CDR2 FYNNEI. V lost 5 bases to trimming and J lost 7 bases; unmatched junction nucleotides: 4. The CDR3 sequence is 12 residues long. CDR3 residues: CASSKRQGEAFF. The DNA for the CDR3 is TGTGCCAGCAGTAAACGACAGGGTGAAGCTTTCTTT.

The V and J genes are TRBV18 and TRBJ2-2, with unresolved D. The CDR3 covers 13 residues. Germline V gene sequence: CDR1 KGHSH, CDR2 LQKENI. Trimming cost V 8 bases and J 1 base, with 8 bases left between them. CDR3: CASTTGNTGELFF. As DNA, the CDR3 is TGTGCCAGCACCACTGGGAACACCGGGGAGCTGTTTTTT. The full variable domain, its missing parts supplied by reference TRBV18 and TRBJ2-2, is NAGVMQNPRHLVRRRGQEARLRCSPMKGHSHVYWYRQLPEEGLKFMVYLQKENIIDESGMPKERFSAEFPKEGPSILRIQQVVRGDSAAYFCASTTGNTGELFFGEGSRLTVL.

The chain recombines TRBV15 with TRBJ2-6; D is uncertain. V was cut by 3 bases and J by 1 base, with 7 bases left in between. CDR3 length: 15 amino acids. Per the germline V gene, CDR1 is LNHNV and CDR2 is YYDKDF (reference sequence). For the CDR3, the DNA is TGTGCCACCAGCAGTCTTAATTCTGGGGCCAACGTCCTGACTTTC. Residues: CATSSLNSGANVLTF.

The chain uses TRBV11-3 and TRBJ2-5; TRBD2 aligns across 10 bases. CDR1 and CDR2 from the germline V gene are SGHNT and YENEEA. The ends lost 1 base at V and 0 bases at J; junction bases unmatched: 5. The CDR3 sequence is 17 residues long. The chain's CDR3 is CASSLGVAGGYQETQYF. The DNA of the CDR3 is TGTGCCAGCAGCTTAGGAGTAGCGGGAGGATACCAAGAGACCCAGTACTTC.

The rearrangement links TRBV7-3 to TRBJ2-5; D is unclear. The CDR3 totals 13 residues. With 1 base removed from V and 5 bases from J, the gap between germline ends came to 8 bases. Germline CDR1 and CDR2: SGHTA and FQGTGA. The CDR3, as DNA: TGTGCCAGCAGCTTAAGTCCCGGGGAGACCCAGTACTTC. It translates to CASSLSPGETQYF.

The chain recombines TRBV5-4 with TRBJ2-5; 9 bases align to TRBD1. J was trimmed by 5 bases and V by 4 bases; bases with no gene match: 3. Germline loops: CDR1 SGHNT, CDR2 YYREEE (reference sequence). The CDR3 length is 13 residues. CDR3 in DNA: TGTGCCAGCAGCGGGACAGGGCAGGAGACCCAGTACTTC. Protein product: CASSGTGQETQYF.

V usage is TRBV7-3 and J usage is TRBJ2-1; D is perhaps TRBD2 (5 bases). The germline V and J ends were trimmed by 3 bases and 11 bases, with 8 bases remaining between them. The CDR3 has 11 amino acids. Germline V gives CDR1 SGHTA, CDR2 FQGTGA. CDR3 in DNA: TGTGCCAGCAGCTTCACCGGGAAGCAGTTCTTC. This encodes CASSFTGKQFF.

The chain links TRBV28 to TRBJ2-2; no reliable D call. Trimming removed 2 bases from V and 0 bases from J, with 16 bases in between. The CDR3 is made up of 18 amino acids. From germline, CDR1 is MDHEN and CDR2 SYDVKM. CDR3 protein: CASSLRLRRTSNTGELFF. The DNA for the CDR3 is TGTGCCAGCAGTTTAAGGTTGAGAAGAACCTCGAACACCGGGGAGCTGTTTTTT.

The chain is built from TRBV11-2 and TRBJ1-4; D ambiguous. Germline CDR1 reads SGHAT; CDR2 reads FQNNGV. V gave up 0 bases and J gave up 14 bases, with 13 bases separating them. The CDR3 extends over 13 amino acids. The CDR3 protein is CASSLDAEATLFF. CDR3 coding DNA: TGTGCCAGCAGCTTAGACGCGGAGGCGACGCTGTTTTTT.

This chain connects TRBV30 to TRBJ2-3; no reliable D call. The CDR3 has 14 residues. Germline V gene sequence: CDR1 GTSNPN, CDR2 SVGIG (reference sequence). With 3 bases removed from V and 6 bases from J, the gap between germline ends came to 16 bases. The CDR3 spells CAWRRGPVLDTQYF. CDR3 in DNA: TGTGCCTGGAGACGCGGCCCTGTTTTGGATACGCAGTATTTT.

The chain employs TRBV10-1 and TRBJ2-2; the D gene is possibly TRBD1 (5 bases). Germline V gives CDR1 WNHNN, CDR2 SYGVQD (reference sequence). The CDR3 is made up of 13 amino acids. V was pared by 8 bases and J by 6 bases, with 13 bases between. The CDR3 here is CASRPGLSGELFF. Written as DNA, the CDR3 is TGCGCCAGCCGACCAGGGTTGTCCGGGGAGCTGTTTTTT.

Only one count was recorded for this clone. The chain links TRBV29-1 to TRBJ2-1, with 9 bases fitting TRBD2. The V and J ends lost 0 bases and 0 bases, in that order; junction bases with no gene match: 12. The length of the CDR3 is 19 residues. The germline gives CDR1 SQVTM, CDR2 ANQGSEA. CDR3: CSVEDLGSGRRSSYNEQFF. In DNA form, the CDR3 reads TGCAGCGTTGAAGATCTTGGTAGCGGGAGACGAAGCTCCTACAATGAGCAGTTCTTC.